What follows describes a single T cell receptor beta chain. The entry originates in a study of blood T cell repertoires in COVID-19. Study-level background: Acute-phase and convalescent COVID-19 samples originated in the United States, Italy and Spain. Sample material is recorded as cDNA or gDNA derived from T cells, B-cell-depleted T cells, or PBMCs.

Original data processing: Reference gene primer amplification in the assay estimated nucleated cell counts. Only in-frame clones appear in the TCRdb table, and some are missing; sequencing was by immunoSEQ multiplex PCR. V and J calls and clone size are copied from that table; D and trimming were computed from the DNA. This sample has tens of thousands of clones, with around 79% found just once. Germline V gene data show CDR1 as SGHTA and CDR2 as FQGNSA. Trimming pared 2 bases from V and 3 bases from J, leaving 16 bases between. The length of the CDR3 is 17 residues. The sequence was collected from a human donor in a cohort sampled during active COVID-19. V usage is TRBV7-2 and J usage is TRBJ1-4; D is possibly TRBD1 (6 bases). Sequenced sample: peripheral blood. The CDR3 nucleotides read TGTGCCAGCAGCTTACGCGTACAGGGTGGAGCTAATGAAAAACTGTTTTTT. Amino acids: CASSLRVQGGANEKLFF. Variable domain in full (rest from reference TRBV7-2 and TRBJ1-4): GAGVSQSPSNKVTEKGKDVELRCDPISGHTALYWYRQSLGQGLEFLIYFQGNSAPDKSGLPSDRFSAERTGGSVSTLTIQRTQQEDSAVYLCASSLRVQGGANEKLFFGSGTQLSVL.